A single T cell receptor (beta chain) is shown here with its context. Its target is unknown. Individuals with alopecia areata gave both lesional scalp punch biopsies and peripheral blood for collection. The sample is drawn from a study of CD8+ T cells in alopecia areata. Looking at the study overall: For 6 to 18 months, tofacitinib was taken, and 6 months off drug followed. General study results and limits: Scalp sequencing also captures normal skin's resident alphabeta T cells. TCRs were shared less clearly across patients than in mice, possibly for HLA-related reasons.

This CDR3 is 11 amino acids long. Germline lookup yields CDR1 SQVTM and CDR2 ANQGSEA. Between the trimmed V and J ends, which lost 6 bases and 7 bases, there was a span of 10 bases. In each case, RNA was isolated and then reverse transcribed into cDNA as the sequencing template. Generated by immunoSEQ multiplex PCR, the TCRdb table keeps only in-frame clones and is missing some. Of about 160,000 clones listed, roughly 50% are singletons. The chain uses TRBV29-1 and TRBJ1-3; D unclear. Sequenced material: CD4+ T cells sorted from blood. This TCR was sampled from a human donor with alopecia areata. Here the CDR3 DNA reads TGCAGCGTCGTGGGTGGTAACACCATATATTTT. Residues: CSVVGGNTIYF. The variable domain in full, with the rest retrieved from reference TRBV29-1 and TRBJ1-3, is SAVISQKPSRDICQRGTSLTIQCQVDSQVTMMFWYRQQPGQSLTLIATANQGSEATYESGFVIDKFPISRPNLTFSTLTVSNMSPEDSSIYLCSVVGGNTIYFGEGSWLTVV.